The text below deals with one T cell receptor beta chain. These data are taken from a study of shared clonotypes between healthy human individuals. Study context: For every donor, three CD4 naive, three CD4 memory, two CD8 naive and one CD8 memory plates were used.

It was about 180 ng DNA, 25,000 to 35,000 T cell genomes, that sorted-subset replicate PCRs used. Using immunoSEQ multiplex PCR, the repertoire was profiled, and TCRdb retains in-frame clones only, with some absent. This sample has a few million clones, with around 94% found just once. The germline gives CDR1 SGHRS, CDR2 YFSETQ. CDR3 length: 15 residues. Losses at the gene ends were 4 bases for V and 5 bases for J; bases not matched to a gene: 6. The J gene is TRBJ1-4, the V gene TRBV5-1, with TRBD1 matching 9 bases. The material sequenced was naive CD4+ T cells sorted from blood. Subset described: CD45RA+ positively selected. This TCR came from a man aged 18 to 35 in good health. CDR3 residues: CASSAAGTGNEKLFF. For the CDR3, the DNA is TGCGCCAGCAGCGCCGCCGGGACAGGGAATGAAAAACTGTTTTTT.